This T cell receptor (beta chain) stems from a study of T-cell memory formation after mild COVID-19. Whole-study findings and limits: Contracting clones, day 15 to 85, had balanced CD4/CD8, and later expanders favored CD4+. Prior to infection, memory already included some responding clones, suggesting cross-reactive memory joined.

TCRdb redid the calling of the 5' RACE reads with MiXCR, one entry per CDR3 protein. Found here are 300,000 to 400,000 distinct CDR3 sequences, roughly 21% of them singletons; the top ten hold roughly an eighth. Germline V gene sequence: CDR1 SGHTA, CDR2 FQGTGA. There are 13 residues in the CDR3. V lost 5 bases and J 4 bases, leaving 9 bases between the germline ends. This clonotype was observed at least ten times. Antigen unknown. This receptor was identified in an adult woman who had mild COVID-19 (a few samples of this study predate the infection). Cell type and time point are not known. The material sequenced was PBMCs or a T cell subset sorted from them (not recorded which). V usage is TRBV7-3 and J usage is TRBJ2-1; possibly TRBD1 for D (5 bases). The CDR3 DNA reads as TGTGCCAGCAGCGCAACAGGATACAATGAGCAGTTCTTC. This gives the protein CASSATGYNEQFF.